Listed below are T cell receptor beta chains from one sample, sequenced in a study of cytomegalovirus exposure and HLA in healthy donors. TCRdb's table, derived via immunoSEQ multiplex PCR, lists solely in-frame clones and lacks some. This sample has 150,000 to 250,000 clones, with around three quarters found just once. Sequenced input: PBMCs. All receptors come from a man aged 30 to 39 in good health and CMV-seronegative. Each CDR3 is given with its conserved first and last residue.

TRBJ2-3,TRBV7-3,CASSRQALATDTQYF
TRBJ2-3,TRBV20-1,CSAYREDTQYF
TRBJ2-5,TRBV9,CASSVGMAGGGETQYF
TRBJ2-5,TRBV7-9,CASSFYREQETQYF
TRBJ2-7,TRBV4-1,CASSPQTPTGREGYEQYF
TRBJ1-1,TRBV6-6,CASTLQGKNTEAFF
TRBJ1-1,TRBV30,CAWRPTGEKAFF
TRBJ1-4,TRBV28,CASSFDGSDNEKLFF
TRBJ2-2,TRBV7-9,CASSKAGPDTGELFF
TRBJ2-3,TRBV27,CASSKLALTDTQYF
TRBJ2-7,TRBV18,CASSPLGTSVGGLSYEQYF
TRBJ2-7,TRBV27,CASSLPGQGVGEQYF
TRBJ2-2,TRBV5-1,CASTGTPNTGELFF
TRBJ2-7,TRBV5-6,CASSLSGHPYEQYF
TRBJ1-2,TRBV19,CASSLNLAGGSDGYTF
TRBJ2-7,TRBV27,CASRNVMTSGSYEQYF
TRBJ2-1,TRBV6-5,CASRLAEYNEQFF
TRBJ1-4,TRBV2,CASNGRALTNEKLFF
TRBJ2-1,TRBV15,CATNPSGRGPRSYNEQFF
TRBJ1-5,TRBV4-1,CASSQDDSPNQPQHF
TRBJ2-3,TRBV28,CASSYLEAQLVHTQYF
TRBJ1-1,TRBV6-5,CASSPARQGTEAFF
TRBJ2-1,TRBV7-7,CASSPGGSSYNEQFF
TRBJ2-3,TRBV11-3,CASSLAGTGGTDTQYF
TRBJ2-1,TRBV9,CASSVAWGLAGNEQFF
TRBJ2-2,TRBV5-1,CASSSATSGNTGELFF
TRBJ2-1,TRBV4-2,CASSQRSQADDEQFF
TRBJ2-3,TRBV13,CASSSVTGDTQYF
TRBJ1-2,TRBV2,CASSLDILTANYGYTF
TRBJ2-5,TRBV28,CASSPIGAGRPGTQYF
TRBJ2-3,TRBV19,CASSIRPDTQYF
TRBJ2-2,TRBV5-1,CASSPARGSTGELFF
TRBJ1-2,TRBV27,CASSFRQGALTGYTF
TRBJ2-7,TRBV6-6,CASSYIAGDHEQYF
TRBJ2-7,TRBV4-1,CASSQWTSGSYEQYF
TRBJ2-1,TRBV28,CASSLSGQVQFF
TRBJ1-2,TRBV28,CASRTDRVTSNYGYTF
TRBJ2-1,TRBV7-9,CASSLTSPGDEQFF
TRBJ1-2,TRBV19,CASSIQGDYGYTF
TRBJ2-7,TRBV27,CASSLSSGVSYEQYF
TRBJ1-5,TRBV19,CASSRDRGSNQPQHF
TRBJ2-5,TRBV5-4,CASGTSQETQYF
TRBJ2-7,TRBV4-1,CASSRIRGQGYEQYF
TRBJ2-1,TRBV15,CATSRGSGLAGGTSYNEQFF
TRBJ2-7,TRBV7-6,CASSLRQVTYGQYF
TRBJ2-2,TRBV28,CASSLWDLSGELFF
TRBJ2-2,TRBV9,CASSTGRALAGARVSAGELFF
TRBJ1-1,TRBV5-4,CASSLAAQKNTEAFF
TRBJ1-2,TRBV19,CASSTRGRDGYTF
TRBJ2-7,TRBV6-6,CASSYSLASGSPEQYF
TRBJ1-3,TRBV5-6,CASSLRGPGNTIYF
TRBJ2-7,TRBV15,CATSRGTTGALTYEQYF
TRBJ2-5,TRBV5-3,CARSLGTGTQETQYF
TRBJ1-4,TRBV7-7,CASSPDRGFGEKLFF
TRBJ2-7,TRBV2,CASTYIIGLAGDSYEQYF
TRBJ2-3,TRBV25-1,CASTGTIKPFYPTDAQYF
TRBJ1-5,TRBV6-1,CASRDRGGNQPQHF